This TCR beta chain was recorded in a study of CD8 T cells in Susac syndrome. About the study: Among the Susac syndrome patients sequenced, roughly six had active disease and fewer than 10 were in remission. When their blood was taken, the Susac syndrome patients had either not yet had any therapy, were taking corticosteroids, or were taking intravenous immunoglobulin alone. Findings and limits, study-wide: In Susac syndrome, CD4+ T cell repertoires lacked any clonal expansion.

The authors reverse transcribed roughly 0.5 to 1 ug RNA with random hexamers. Amplification of TCR beta CDR3 used immunoSEQ multiplex PCR across 54 Vbeta and 13 Jbeta. From the immunoSEQ multiplex PCR reads, TCRdb called clonotypes with MiXCR, one entry per CDR3 protein. There are about 150,000 distinct CDR3 sequences in the sample; approximately 95% occur only once, and 0.16% lies in the top ten. This clonotype was recorded only once. Its antigen is unknown. Trimming cost V 5 bases and J 2 bases; bases outside gene matches: 12. The CDR3 extends over 17 amino acids. Germline CDR1 is SEHNR and CDR2 is FQNEAQ (reference sequence).

This chain joins TRBV7-9 and TRBJ2-1; TRBD2 matches at 7 bases. The source of this sequence is a human donor with Susac syndrome. The specimen was CD4+ T cells from PBMCs. The CDR3 reads CASSPRTRSFTYNEQFF. The CDR3 bases are TGTGCCAGCAGCCCTCGGACTAGATCTTTCACCTACAATGAGCAGTTCTTC.